This T cell receptor beta chain was recovered during a study of blood T cell repertoires in COVID-19. Study-level background: From the United States, Italy and Spain came samples of acute and convalescent COVID-19.

This clone was picked up one time. Assay: immunoSEQ multiplex PCR; the TCRdb copy retains only in-frame clones and omits some. The sample holds approximately 230,000 clones, 85% to 90% seen once. Everyone who took part was roughly 18 to 89 years old, and they came from over 20 US areas. The length of the CDR3 is 12 residues. With 11 bases clipped from V and 2 bases from J, the junction kept 5 bases outside the gene matches. From germline, CDR1 is MNHEY and CDR2 SVGAGI. Input material: PBMCs or T cells enriched from blood (not recorded which). The chain recombines TRBV6-5 with TRBJ1-2; 7 nucleotides agree with TRBD1. The TCR originated in a woman in her 30s who had recovered from COVID-19. The CDR3 DNA follows: TGTGCCGTCACAGGGGACAACTATGGCTACACCTTC. Protein sequence: CAVTGDNYGYTF.